One sample yielded the 6 T cell receptor beta chains listed below, sequenced in a study of T cell responses to AZD1222 COVID-19 vaccine. The method was immunoSEQ multiplex PCR; TCRdb's version includes in-frame clones alone and lacks a portion of them. The sample has around 130,000 clones; 89% are singletons. The specimen comprised peripheral blood, sampled 28 days after the second AZD1222 dose. The origin of the receptors is an adult who received the AZD1222 COVID-19 vaccine.

This chain connects TRBV19 to TRBJ1-2, with D possibly TRBD1 on 5 matching bases. Trimming pared 5 bases from V and 0 bases from J, leaving 10 bases between. CDR1 is LNHDA, CDR2 SQIVND, per germline (reference sequence). The CDR3 loop spans 14 amino acids. Written as DNA, the CDR3 is TGTGCCAGTAGTCCACAGACAGCTAACTATGGCTACACCTTC. It translates to CASSPQTANYGYTF.

The chain links TRBV6-5 to TRBJ2-5, with TRBD1 identical over 9 bases. V lost 2 bases to trimming and J lost 5 bases; unmatched junction nucleotides: 9. The CDR3 contains 16 residues. The germline V gene encodes CDR1 MNHEY and CDR2 SVGAGI. This CDR3 is CASSYRTGEFDETQYF. In DNA form, the CDR3 reads TGTGCCAGCAGTTACCGGACAGGGGAGTTCGACGAGACCCAGTACTTC.

This sequence joins TRBV19 and TRBJ2-4, with 8 nucleotides matching TRBD2. This CDR3 has 13 residues. The V gene's germline CDR1 is LNHDA and CDR2 SQIVND (reference sequence). V was pared by 3 bases and J by 8 bases, with 3 bases of the junction left unmatched. Here the CDR3 reads CASSIGLADIQYF. As DNA, the CDR3 is TGTGCCAGTAGTATCGGACTAGCAGACATTCAGTACTTC.

The V gene is TRBV18, the J gene TRBJ2-1, with TRBD2 matching over 8 bases. The CDR3 loop spans 16 amino acids. The J segment lost 4 bases and the V segment lost 4 bases, leaving 9 bases of the junction unmatched. Germline V gene data show CDR1 as KGHSH and CDR2 as LQKENI. This CDR3 reads CASSLQAGVSYNEQFF. In nucleotides, the CDR3 is TGTGCCAGCTCACTACAAGCGGGAGTCTCGTACAATGAGCAGTTCTTC.

The CDR3 protein is CASSFHRVSEQYF. DNA of the CDR3: TGTGCCAGTAGTTTTCACAGGGTGTCCGAGCAGTACTTC. The chain joins TRBV19 to TRBJ2-7, with D maybe TRBD1 (6 bases). V gave up 5 bases and J gave up 6 bases, with 14 bases separating them. The CDR3 consists of 13 residues. Germline lookup yields CDR1 LNHDA and CDR2 SQIVND (reference sequence).

V usage is TRBV27 and J usage is TRBJ1-1, with 7 bases fitting TRBD1. V lost 2 bases and J lost 6; bases outside the gene matches: 3. This CDR3 is 13 amino acids long. CDR1 MNHEY and CDR2 SMNVEV come from the germline V gene (reference sequence). In DNA form, the CDR3 reads TGTGCCAGCAGTTTAAGGCAGGGGGCTGAAGCTTTCTTT. The encoded protein is CASSLRQGAEAFF.